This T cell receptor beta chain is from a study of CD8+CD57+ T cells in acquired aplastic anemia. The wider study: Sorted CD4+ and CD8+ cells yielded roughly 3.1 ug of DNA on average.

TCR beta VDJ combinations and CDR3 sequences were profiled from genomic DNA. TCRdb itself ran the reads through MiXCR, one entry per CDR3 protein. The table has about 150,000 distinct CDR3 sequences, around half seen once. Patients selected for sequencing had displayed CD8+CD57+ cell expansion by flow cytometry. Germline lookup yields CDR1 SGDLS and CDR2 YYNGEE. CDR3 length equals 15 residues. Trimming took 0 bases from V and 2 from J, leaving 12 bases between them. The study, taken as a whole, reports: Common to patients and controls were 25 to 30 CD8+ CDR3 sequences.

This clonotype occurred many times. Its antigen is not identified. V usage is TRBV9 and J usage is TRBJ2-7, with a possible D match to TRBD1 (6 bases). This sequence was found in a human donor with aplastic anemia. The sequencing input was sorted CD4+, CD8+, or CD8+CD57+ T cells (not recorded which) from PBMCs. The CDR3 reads CASSVATGLAYEQYF. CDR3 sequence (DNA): TGTGCCAGCAGCGTAGCTACAGGGCTGGCCTACGAGCAGTACTTC.